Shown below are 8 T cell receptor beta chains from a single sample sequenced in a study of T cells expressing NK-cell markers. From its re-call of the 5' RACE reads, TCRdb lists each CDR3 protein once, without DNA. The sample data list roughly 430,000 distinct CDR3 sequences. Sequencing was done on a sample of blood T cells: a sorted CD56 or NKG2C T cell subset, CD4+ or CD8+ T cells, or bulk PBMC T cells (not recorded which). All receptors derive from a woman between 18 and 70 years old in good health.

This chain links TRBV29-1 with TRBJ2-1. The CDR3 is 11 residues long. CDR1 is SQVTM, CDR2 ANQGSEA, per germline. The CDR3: CSVDSGSEQFF.

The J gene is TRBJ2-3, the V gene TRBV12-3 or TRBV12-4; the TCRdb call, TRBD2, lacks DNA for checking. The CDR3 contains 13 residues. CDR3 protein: CASSRGVVDTQYF.

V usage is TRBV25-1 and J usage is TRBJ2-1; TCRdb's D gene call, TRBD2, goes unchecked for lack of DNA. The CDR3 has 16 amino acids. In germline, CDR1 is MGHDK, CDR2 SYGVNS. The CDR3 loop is CASSDPKREGYNEQFF.

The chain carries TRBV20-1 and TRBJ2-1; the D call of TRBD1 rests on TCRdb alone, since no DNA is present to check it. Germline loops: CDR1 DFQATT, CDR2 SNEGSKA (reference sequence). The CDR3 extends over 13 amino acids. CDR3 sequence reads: CSGPLYSHNEQFF.

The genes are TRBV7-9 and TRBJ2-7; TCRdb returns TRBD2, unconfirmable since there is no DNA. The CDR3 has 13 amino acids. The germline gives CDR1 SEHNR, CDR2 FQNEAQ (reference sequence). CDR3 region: CASSLGRGNEQYF.

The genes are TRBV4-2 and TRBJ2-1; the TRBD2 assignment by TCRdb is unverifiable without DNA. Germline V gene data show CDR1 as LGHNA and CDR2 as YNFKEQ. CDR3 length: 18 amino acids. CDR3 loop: CASSGDVLAGLSYNKQFF.

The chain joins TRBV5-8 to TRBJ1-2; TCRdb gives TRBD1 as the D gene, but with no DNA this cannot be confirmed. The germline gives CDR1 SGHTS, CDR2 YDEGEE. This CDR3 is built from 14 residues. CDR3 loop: CASRPRGPNYGYTF. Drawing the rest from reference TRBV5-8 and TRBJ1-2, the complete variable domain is EAGVTQSPTHLIKTRGQQATLRCSPISGHTSVYWYQQALGLGLQFLLWYDEGEERNRGNFPPRFSGRQFPNYSSELNVNALELEDSALYLCASRPRGPNYGYTFGSGTRLTVV.

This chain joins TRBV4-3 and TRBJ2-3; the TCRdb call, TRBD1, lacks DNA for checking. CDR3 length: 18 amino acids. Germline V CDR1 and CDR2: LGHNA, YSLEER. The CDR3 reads CASSPFLGGQGTTDTQYF.